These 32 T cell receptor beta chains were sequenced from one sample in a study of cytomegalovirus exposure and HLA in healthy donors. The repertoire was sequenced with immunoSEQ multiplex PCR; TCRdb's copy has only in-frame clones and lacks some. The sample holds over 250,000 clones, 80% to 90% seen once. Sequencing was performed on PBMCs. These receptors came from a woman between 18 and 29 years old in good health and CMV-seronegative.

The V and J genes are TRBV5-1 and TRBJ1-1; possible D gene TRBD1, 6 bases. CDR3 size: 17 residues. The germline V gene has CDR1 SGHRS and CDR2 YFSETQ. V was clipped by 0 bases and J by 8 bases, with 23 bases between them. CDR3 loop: CASSLGIHVQGAIEAFF. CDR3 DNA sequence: TGCGCCAGCAGCTTGGGAATCCACGTACAGGGCGCTATCGAAGCTTTCTTT.

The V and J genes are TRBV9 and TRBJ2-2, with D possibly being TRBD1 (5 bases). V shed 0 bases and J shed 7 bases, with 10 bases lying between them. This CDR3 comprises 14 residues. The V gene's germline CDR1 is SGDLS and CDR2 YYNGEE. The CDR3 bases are TGTGCCAGCAGCGTAGACAGGTTAGGCGGGGAGCTGTTTTTT. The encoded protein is CASSVDRLGGELFF.

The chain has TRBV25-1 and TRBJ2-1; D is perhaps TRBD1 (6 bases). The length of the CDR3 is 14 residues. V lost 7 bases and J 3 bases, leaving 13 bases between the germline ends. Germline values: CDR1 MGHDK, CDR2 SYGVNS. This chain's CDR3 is CASNEGTIYNEQFF. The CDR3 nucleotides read TGTGCCAGCAACGAGGGGACAATCTACAATGAGCAGTTCTTC.

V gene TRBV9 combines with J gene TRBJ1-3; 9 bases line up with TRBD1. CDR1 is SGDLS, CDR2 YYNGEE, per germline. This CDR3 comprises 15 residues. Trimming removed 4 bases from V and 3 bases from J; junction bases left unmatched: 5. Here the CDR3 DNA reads TGTGCCAGCAGCCTGGGACAGGGAGTTGGAAACACCATATATTTT. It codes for CASSLGQGVGNTIYF.

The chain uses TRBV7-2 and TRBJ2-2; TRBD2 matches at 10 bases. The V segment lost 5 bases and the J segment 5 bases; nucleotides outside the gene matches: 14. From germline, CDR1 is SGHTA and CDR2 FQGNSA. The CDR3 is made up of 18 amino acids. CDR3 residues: CASSLSLSGRAKTGELFF. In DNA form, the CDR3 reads TGTGCCAGCAGCCTCAGCCTCAGCGGGAGGGCAAAAACCGGGGAGCTGTTTTTT.

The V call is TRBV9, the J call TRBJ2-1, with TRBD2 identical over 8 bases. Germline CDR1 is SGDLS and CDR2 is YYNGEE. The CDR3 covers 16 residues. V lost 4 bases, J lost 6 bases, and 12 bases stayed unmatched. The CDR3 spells CASSSPPGGPGNEQFF. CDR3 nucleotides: TGTGCCAGCAGCTCCCCCCCGGGAGGGCCTGGCAATGAGCAGTTCTTC.

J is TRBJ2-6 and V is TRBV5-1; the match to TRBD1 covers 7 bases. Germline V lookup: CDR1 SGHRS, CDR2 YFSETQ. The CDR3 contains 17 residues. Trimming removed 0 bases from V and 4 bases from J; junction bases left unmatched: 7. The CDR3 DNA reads TGCGCCAGCAGCTTGGGACAGGGCTCAGGAGGGGCCAACGTCCTGACTTTC. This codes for CASSLGQGSGGANVLTF.

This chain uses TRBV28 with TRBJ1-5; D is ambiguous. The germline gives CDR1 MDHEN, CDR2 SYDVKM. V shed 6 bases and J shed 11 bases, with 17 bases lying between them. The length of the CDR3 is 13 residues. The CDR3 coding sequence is TGTGCCAGCAGCCTAGCTGGGTATGGGGCCCAGCATTTT. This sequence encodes CASSLAGYGAQHF.

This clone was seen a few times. The CDR3 bases are TGTGCCAGCAGCTCAGGGAGCAGGGGGCAGAGCACAGATACGCAGTATTTT. It translates to CASSSGSRGQSTDTQYF. V gene TRBV11-2 combines with J gene TRBJ2-3, with 8 bases matching TRBD1. The V and J ends lost 4 bases and 0 bases, in that order; junction bases with no gene match: 9. The germline CDR1 and CDR2 sequences are SGHAT and FQNNGV. This CDR3 spans 17 amino acids.

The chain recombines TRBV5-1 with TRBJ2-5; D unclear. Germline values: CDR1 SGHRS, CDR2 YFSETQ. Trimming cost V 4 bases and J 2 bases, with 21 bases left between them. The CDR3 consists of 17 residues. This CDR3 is CASSTNFLTSLQETQYF. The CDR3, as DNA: TGCGCCAGCAGCACTAATTTTTTAACTTCTCTTCAAGAGACCCAGTACTTC.

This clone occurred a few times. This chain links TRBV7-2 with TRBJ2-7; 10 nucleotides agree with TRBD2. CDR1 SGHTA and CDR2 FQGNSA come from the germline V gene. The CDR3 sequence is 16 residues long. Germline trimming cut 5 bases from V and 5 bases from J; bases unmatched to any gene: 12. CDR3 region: CASSRTSGETLNEQYF. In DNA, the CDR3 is TGTGCCAGCAGCAGAACTAGCGGGGAAACGCTCAACGAGCAGTACTTC.

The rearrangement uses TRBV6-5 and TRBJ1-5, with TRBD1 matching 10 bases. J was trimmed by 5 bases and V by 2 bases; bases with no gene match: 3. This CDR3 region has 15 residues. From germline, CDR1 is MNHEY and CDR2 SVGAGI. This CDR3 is CASSYTGQGDQPQHF. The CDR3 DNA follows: TGTGCCAGCAGTTACACCGGACAGGGGGATCAGCCCCAGCATTTT.

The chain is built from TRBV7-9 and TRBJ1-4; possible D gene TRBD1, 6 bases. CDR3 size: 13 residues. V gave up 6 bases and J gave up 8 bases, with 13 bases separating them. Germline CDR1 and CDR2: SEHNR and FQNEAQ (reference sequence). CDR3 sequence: CASRNRVGEKLFF. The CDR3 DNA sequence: TGTGCCAGCAGAAACAGGGTTGGCGAAAAACTGTTTTTT. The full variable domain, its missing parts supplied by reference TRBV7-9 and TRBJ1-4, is DTGVSQNPRHKITKRGQNVTFRCDPISEHNRLYWYRQTLGQGPEFLTYFQNEAQLEKSRLLSDRFSAERPKGSFSTLEIQRTEQGDSAMYLCASRNRVGEKLFFGSGTQLSVL.

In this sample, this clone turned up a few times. The CDR3 is CAWGRGSQPQHF. In nucleotides, the CDR3 is TGTGCCTGGGGGCGGGGTTCTCAGCCCCAGCATTTT. The V and J genes are TRBV30 and TRBJ1-5, with D unclear. The CDR3 length is 12 residues. V was trimmed by 5 bases and J by 6 bases, leaving 11 bases between them. Germline V gives CDR1 GTSNPN, CDR2 SVGIG (reference sequence).

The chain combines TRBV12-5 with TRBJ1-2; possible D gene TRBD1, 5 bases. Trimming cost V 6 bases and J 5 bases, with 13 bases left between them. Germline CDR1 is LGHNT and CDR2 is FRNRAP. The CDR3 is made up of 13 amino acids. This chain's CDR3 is CASGKDGGYGYTF. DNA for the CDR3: TGTGCTAGTGGAAAAGACGGGGGGTATGGCTACACCTTC.

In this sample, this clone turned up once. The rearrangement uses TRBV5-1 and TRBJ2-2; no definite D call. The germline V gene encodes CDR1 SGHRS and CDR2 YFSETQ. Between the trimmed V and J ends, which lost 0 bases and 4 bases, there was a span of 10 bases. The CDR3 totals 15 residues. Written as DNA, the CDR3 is TGCGCCAGCAGCTTGGTGGCCTTTGGCACCGGGGAGCTGTTTTTT. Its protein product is CASSLVAFGTGELFF.

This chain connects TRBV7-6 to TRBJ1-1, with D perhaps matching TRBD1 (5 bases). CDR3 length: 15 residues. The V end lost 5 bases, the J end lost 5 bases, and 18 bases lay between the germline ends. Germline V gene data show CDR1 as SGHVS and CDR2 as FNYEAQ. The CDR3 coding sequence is TGTGCCAGCAGCCCCTCGGGCCAGGGATGGACTGAAGCTTTCTTT. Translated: CASSPSGQGWTEAFF.

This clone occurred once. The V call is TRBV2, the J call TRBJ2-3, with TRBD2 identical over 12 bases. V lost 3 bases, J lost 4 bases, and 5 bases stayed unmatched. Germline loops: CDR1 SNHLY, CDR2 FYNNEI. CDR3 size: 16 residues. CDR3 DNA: TGTGCCAGCAGTGATCCCCTAGCGGGGGGGGCAGATACGCAGTATTTT. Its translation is CASSDPLAGGADTQYF.

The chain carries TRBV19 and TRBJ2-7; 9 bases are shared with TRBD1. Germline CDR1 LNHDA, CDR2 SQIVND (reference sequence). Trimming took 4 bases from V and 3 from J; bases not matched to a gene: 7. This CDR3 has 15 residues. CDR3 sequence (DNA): TGTGCCAGTAGTAGACAGGGGGGGAACAACTACGAGCAGTACTTC. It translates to CASSRQGGNNYEQYF.

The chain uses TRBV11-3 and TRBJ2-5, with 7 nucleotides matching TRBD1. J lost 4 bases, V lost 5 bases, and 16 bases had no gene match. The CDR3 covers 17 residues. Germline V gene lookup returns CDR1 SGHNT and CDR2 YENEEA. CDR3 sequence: CASSPTPATGYRETQYF. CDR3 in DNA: TGTGCCAGCAGCCCCACCCCCGCGACAGGGTATAGAGAGACCCAGTACTTC.

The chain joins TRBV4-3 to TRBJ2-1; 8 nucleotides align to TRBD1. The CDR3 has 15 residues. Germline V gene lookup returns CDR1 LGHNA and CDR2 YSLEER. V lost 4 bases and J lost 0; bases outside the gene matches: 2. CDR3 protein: CASSPDRASYNEQFF. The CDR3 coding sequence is TGCGCCAGCAGCCCGGACAGGGCCTCCTACAATGAGCAGTTCTTC.

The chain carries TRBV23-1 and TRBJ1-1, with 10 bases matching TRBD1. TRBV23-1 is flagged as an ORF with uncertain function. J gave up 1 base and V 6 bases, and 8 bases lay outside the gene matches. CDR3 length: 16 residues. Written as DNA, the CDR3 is TGCGCCAGCAGCCTGGGACAGGGGATGGAGAACACTGAAGCTTTCTTT. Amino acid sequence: CASSLGQGMENTEAFF.

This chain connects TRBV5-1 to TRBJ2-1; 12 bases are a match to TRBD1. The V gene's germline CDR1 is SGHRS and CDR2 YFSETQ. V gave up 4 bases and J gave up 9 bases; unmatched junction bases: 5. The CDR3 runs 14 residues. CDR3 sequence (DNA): TGCGCCAGCAGCCCGGGACAGGGGGCGATTGAGCAGTTCTTC. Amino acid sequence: CASSPGQGAIEQFF. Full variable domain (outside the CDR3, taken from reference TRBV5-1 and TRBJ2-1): KAGVTQTPRYLIKTRGQQVTLSCSPISGHRSVSWYQQTPGQGLQFLFEYFSETQRNKGNFPGRFSGRQFSNSRSEMNVSTLELGDSALYLCASSPGQGAIEQFFGPGTRLTVL.

The CDR3 DNA is TGTGCCAGCAGCAAATGGACAGGCCTCCAAAGGGGCCAGTACTTC. As protein: CASSKWTGLQRGQYF. The chain employs TRBV21-1 and TRBJ2-5; the table's D call of TRBD1 was not tested on the DNA. TRBV21-1 constitutes a pseudogene. The CDR3 consists of 15 residues.

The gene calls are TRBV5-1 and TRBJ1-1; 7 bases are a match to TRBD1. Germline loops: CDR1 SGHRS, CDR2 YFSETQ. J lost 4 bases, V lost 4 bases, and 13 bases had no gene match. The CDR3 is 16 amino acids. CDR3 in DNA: TGCGCCAGCAGCATACCCGGGACAGCCTTCAGCACTGAAGCTTTCTTT. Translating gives CASSIPGTAFSTEAFF.

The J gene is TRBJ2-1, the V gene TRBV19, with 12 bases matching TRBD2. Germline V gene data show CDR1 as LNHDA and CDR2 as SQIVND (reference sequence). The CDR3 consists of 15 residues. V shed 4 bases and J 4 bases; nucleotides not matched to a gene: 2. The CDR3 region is CASSTSGRVYNEQFF. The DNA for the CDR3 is TGTGCCAGTAGTACTAGCGGGAGGGTATACAATGAGCAGTTCTTC.

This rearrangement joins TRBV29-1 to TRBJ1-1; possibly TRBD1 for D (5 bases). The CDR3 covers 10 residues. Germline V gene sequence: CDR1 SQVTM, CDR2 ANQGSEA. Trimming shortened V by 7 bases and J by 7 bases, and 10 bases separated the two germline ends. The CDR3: CSALTGEAFF. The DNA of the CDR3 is TGCAGCGCCCTCACAGGTGAAGCTTTCTTT.

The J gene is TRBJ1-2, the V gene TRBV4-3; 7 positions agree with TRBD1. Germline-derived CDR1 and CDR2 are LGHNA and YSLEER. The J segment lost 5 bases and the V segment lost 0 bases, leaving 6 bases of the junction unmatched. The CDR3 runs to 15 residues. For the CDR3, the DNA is TGCGCCAGCAGCCAAGAAGAGGACAGGATTTATGGCTACACCTTC. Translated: CASSQEEDRIYGYTF.

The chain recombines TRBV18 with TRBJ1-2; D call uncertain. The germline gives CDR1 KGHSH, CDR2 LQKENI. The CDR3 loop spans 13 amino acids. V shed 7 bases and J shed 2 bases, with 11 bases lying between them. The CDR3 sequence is CASCQVANYGYTF. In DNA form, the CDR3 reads TGTGCCAGCTGCCAGGTCGCAAACTATGGCTACACCTTC.

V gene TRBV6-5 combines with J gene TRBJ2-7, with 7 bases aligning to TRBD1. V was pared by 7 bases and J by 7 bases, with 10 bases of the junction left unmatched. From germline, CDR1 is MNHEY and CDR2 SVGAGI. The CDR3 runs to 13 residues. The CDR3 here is CASTRQGMGEQYF. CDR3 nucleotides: TGTGCCAGCACCCGACAGGGTATGGGGGAGCAGTACTTC.

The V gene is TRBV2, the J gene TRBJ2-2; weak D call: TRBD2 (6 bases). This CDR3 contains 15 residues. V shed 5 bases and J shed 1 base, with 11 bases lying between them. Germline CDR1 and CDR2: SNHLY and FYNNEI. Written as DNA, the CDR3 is TGTGCCAGCAGTCGGGACTCCGGGAACACCGGGGAGCTGTTTTTT. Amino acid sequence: CASSRDSGNTGELFF.

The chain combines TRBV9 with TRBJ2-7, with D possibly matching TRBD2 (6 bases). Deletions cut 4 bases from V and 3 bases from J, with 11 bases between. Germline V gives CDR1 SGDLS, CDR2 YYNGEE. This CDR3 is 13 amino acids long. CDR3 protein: CASSSREHYEQYF. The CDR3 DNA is TGTGCCAGCAGCAGCCGGGAGCACTACGAGCAGTACTTC.